This entry is about one T cell receptor (beta chain). Its antigen is undetermined. This entry comes from a study of T cells expressing NK-cell markers. Across the whole study: Beta-chain profiling covered CD3+CD56+NKG2C+, CD3+CD56+NKG2C- and CD3+CD56-NKG2C+ sorted subsets. Study outcomes and limitations: Expanded clones of NKG2C+ T cells had an unclear HCMV specificity.

TCRdb re-analyzed the 5' RACE reads; it lists each CDR3 protein once, without DNA. The listing records about 370,000 distinct CDR3 sequences. The V gene's germline CDR1 is WSHSY and CDR2 SAAADI. This CDR3 contains 14 residues. The chain uses TRBV10-2 and TRBJ2-1; as DNA is missing, the TRBD1 call by TCRdb cannot be tested. Sample: blood T cells: a sorted CD56 or NKG2C T cell subset, CD4+ or CD8+ T cells, or bulk PBMC T cells (not recorded which). This TCR came from a woman in her fifties or sixties in good health. Here the CDR3 reads CASSETTSRVEQFF.